The clone carrying this T cell receptor beta chain was detected ten times or more. The antigen remains unidentified. A 10-nucleotide random UMI tagged transcripts in template-switch 5'RACE cDNA synthesis. TCRdb analysed the 5' RACE reads with MiXCR anew, one entry per CDR3 protein. The sample consists of tens of thousands of distinct CDR3 sequences, about 2.5% of them appearing once. The unsorted libraries originated from 2 million PBMCs kept at -80 C. The junction had 5 bases not matched to a gene; V was cut back by 8 bases and J by 1 base. Looked up from germline, CDR1 is MNHEY and CDR2 is SMNVEV (reference sequence). CDR3 length: 14 amino acids. The record originates from a study of neurological immune-mediated disorders. Overall study results and limits: Phylogenetically, 18 of 34 multiple sclerosis patients' repertoires fell into one related-CDR3 cluster, a possible signature. Whereas HTLV-1-associated myelopathy showed the most TCR clonal expansion, multiple sclerosis showed the least, with levels below those of healthy controls.

Sequenced: PBMCs. The sequence was collected from a woman under 40 with multiple sclerosis. The chain has TRBV27 and TRBJ2-3; TRBD2 matches at 8 bases. The CDR3 region is CASRSGMGTDTQYF. The CDR3 coding sequence is TGTGCCAGCCGTAGCGGGATGGGCACAGATACGCAGTATTTT.